These 20 T cell receptor beta chains were sequenced from one sample in a study of T cells in severe cutaneous drug reactions. Libraries were made by iRepertoire multiplex PCR with TCR subtype-specific primers for bulk and single-cell sequencing. TCRdb reprocessed the multiplex PCR reads and keeps a single row for each CDR3 protein, giving no DNA. Its table records some 9,900 distinct CDR3 sequences. The donors had carbamazepine-induced Stevens-Johnson syndrome or toxic epidermal necrolysis. Sequencing input: cells from a skin blister. The receptors were sampled from a human donor with Stevens-Johnson syndrome, a severe cutaneous drug reaction.

The chain has TRBV20-1 and TRBJ2-5; TCRdb picks TRBD2, but there is no DNA to check that call. Germline V gene sequence: CDR1 DFQATT, CDR2 SNEGSKA (reference sequence). The CDR3 length is 15 residues. CDR3 residues: CSASYGTSGRGTQYF.

This clonotype is labeled medium-sized (0.01 to 0.1%) based on frequency. The chain employs TRBV20-1 and TRBJ1-1; the TCRdb call, TRBD1, lacks DNA for checking. Germline V lookup: CDR1 DFQATT, CDR2 SNEGSKA (reference sequence). There are 13 residues in the CDR3. This chain's CDR3 is CSARDTGTVYAFF.

This chain links TRBV20-1 with TRBJ2-1; the D gene TCRdb calls, TRBD2, cannot be checked with no DNA. Germline V gene data show CDR1 as DFQATT and CDR2 as SNEGSKA (reference sequence). This CDR3 region has 14 residues. CDR3 loop: CSVRSGSDYNEQFF.

The rearrangement joins TRBV20-1 to TRBJ2-5; TCRdb names TRBD1, which stays unverified in the absence of DNA. The CDR3 is 14 amino acids. Germline V gene sequence: CDR1 DFQATT, CDR2 SNEGSKA (reference sequence). The CDR3 loop is CSAGPTGGLETQYF.

V gene TRBV19 combines with J gene TRBJ2-2; TCRdb calls TRBD1, which cannot be checked without DNA. The V gene's germline CDR1 is LNHDA and CDR2 SQIVND (reference sequence). The CDR3 totals 14 residues. The CDR3: CASIPGGSTGELFF.

V gene TRBV20-1 combines with J gene TRBJ2-7; the D call of TRBD2 rests on TCRdb alone, since no DNA is present to check it. Looked up from germline, CDR1 is DFQATT and CDR2 is SNEGSKA (reference sequence). The CDR3 sequence is 14 residues long. The CDR3: CSARGAGLHYEQYF.

The gene calls are TRBV29-1 and TRBJ1-1; the D call from TCRdb, TRBD1, cannot be confirmed without DNA. Per germline, CDR1 SQVTM and CDR2 ANQGSEA. The CDR3 consists of 13 residues. The CDR3 sequence is CSVLTGPRVEAFF.

The chain employs TRBV29-1 and TRBJ1-1; TCRdb's D gene call, TRBD1, goes unchecked for lack of DNA. The germline CDR1 and CDR2 sequences are SQVTM and ANQGSEA. The CDR3 totals 15 residues. This CDR3 reads CSVDPDSNFITEAFF.

The rearrangement uses TRBV29-1 and TRBJ2-2; TCRdb selects TRBD1, and the lack of DNA leaves this call unchecked. Germline V gene lookup returns CDR1 SQVTM and CDR2 ANQGSEA. The CDR3 is made up of 17 amino acids. CDR3 sequence: CSVRKRSDRANTGELFF.

The chain is built from TRBV29-1 and TRBJ1-2; TCRdb's D call, TRBD1, is unchecked because there is no DNA. The germline gives CDR1 SQVTM, CDR2 ANQGSEA. CDR3 length equals 14 residues. This CDR3 reads CSVVLDRGLYGYTF.

V and J are TRBV7-8 and TRBJ1-1. The CDR3 is 13 amino acids. The germline gives CDR1 SGHVS, CDR2 FQNEAQ. The chain's CDR3 is CASSLSMSTEAFF.

Frequency places this clonotype as medium-sized. The V and J genes are TRBV20-1 and TRBJ1-5; the D call from TCRdb, TRBD1, cannot be confirmed without DNA. The CDR3 covers 13 residues. Germline-derived CDR1 and CDR2 are DFQATT and SNEGSKA (reference sequence). CDR3 sequence reads: CSASLGNLRPQHF.

The chain joins TRBV29-1 to TRBJ2-1; TCRdb names TRBD1, which stays unverified in the absence of DNA. Germline-derived CDR1 and CDR2 are SQVTM and ANQGSEA. The CDR3 consists of 16 residues. The CDR3 sequence: CSVEGFQGQSYNEQFF.

According to its frequency, this clonotype is medium-sized. The V and J genes are TRBV12-3 or TRBV12-4 and TRBJ1-4; with no DNA, the TCRdb D assignment of TRBD1 cannot be verified. The CDR3 covers 11 residues. The CDR3 reads CASSLGGTLFF.

The chain has TRBV29-1 and TRBJ2-1. This CDR3 spans 14 amino acids. The germline gives CDR1 SQVTM, CDR2 ANQGSEA. The CDR3 here is CSVVGQQAYNEQFF.

CDR3 sequence reads: CSAGGTSGYNEQFF. The V gene is TRBV20-1, the J gene TRBJ2-1; TCRdb's D gene call, TRBD2, goes unchecked for lack of DNA. The CDR3 covers 14 residues. Germline V gene sequence: CDR1 DFQATT, CDR2 SNEGSKA (reference sequence).

CDR3 region: CASSGTSGNYEQYF. The V call is TRBV18, the J call TRBJ2-7; TCRdb calls TRBD2, which cannot be checked without DNA. The germline V gene has CDR1 KGHSH and CDR2 LQKENI. The length of the CDR3 is 14 residues.

The rearrangement uses TRBV29-1 and TRBJ1-4; as DNA is missing, the TRBD1 call by TCRdb cannot be tested. This CDR3 has 13 amino acids. Per the germline V gene, CDR1 is SQVTM and CDR2 is ANQGSEA. CDR3 sequence reads: CSVFDRTNEKLFF.

The J gene is TRBJ1-1, the V gene TRBV7-3; TCRdb's D call, TRBD1, is unchecked because there is no DNA. Germline V gene sequence: CDR1 SGHTA, CDR2 FQGTGA. CDR3 length: 13 amino acids. Here the CDR3 reads CASGPGVNTEAFF.

The genes are TRBV29-1 and TRBJ2-7. The germline CDR1 and CDR2 sequences are SQVTM and ANQGSEA. The CDR3 has 13 residues. CDR3: CSVESASSYEQYF.